The 27 T cell receptor beta chains below were found in one sample sequenced in a study of radiation and T cells in renal cell carcinoma. Repertoires were generated with immunoSEQ multiplex PCR, while TCRdb's copy carries only in-frame clones and drops some. This sample has 100,000 to 150,000 clones, with around 84% found just once. The time point here: baseline pretreatment blood. Treatment given: 15 Gy SBRT to primary tumor, nephrectomy 4 weeks later. The sample consisted of blood, taken from a patient whose treatment included radiotherapy and nephrectomy. Receptors originate from a woman aged 60-75 years with renal cell carcinoma.

V and J are TRBV7-2 and TRBJ2-3, with 7 nucleotides matching TRBD2. The CDR3 loop spans 14 amino acids. J lost 6 bases, V lost 4 bases, and 7 bases had no gene match. Germline V lookup: CDR1 SGHTA, CDR2 FQGNSA. CDR3 coding DNA: TGTGCCAGCAGCTCTATACTAGCGACCGATACGCAGTATTTT. Encoded protein: CASSSILATDTQYF.

To note about this clone: A much larger clone differs from this one at a single base, so this may be a read error. The rearrangement uses TRBV6-1 and TRBJ1-1; TRBD1 matches 10 bases. This CDR3 region has 13 residues. V lost 4 bases, J lost 4 bases, and 0 bases stayed unmatched. CDR1 and CDR2 from the germline V gene are MNHNS and SASEGT. The CDR3 protein is CASSGTGGTEAFF. For the CDR3, the DNA is TGTGCCAGCAGTGGGACAGGGGGCACTGAAGCTTTCTTT.

The chain couples TRBV4-2 to TRBJ1-6, with 7 bases fitting TRBD1. The CDR3 runs 16 residues. CDR1 is LGHNA, CDR2 YNFKEQ, per germline. The V segment lost 0 bases and the J segment 8 bases; nucleotides outside the gene matches: 7. CDR3 DNA sequence: TGTGCCAGCAGCCAAGATTTCACAGGGGAGCATTCACCCCTCCACTTT. This gives the protein CASSQDFTGEHSPLHF.

This chain connects TRBV30 to TRBJ2-7, with 11 bases that match TRBD2. The CDR3 covers 13 residues. Germline V gives CDR1 GTSNPN, CDR2 SVGIG (reference sequence). The junction had 4 bases not matched to a gene; V was cut back by 5 bases and J by 4 bases. The DNA for the CDR3 is TGTGCCTGGGGAAGACTAGCGGGGTACGAGCAGTACTTC. The encoded protein is CAWGRLAGYEQYF.

The chain links TRBV19 to TRBJ1-2, with 9 positions matching TRBD1. Germline V CDR1 and CDR2: LNHDA, SQIVND (reference sequence). The CDR3 covers 12 residues. Unmatched junction bases numbered 6, after V lost 10 bases and J lost 6 bases. DNA of the CDR3: TGTGCCACCAGTAGACAGGGGGATGGCTACACCTTC. Protein sequence: CATSRQGDGYTF.

The genes are TRBV21-1 and TRBJ2-7. TRBV21-1 is flagged as a pseudogene. The CDR3 extends over 17 amino acids. DNA for the CDR3: TGTGCCAGCAGCAACTTGCCCCGGGGCGCTGGGCGGCGCGAGCAGTACTTC. Protein sequence: CASSNLPRGAGRREQYF.

This chain links TRBV9 with TRBJ2-3, with D maybe TRBD1 (6 bases). With 4 bases removed from V and 0 bases from J, the gap between germline ends came to 12 bases. CDR3 length: 15 residues. Germline V gene data show CDR1 as SGDLS and CDR2 as YYNGEE. The DNA for the CDR3 is TGTGCCAGCAGCCAGGGGATTACCAGCACAGATACGCAGTATTTT. It encodes CASSQGITSTDTQYF.

This chain joins TRBV2 and TRBJ1-6; 7 bases align to TRBD1. Germline values: CDR1 SNHLY, CDR2 FYNNEI. The CDR3 has 15 amino acids. J was trimmed by 9 bases and V by 3 bases; bases with no gene match: 8. The DNA of the CDR3 is TGTGCCAGCAGTGAGCGAGGGGGCGAAACTTCACCCCTCCACTTT. Its protein product is CASSERGGETSPLHF.

The chain joins TRBV20-1 to TRBJ2-7; D is ambiguous. The CDR3 has 11 amino acids. V was clipped by 3 bases and J by 0 bases, with 3 bases between them. Germline V CDR1 and CDR2: DFQATT, SNEGSKA (reference sequence). CDR3 DNA sequence: TGCAGTGCTAGTTCCTCCTACGAGCAGTACTTC. It is translated as CSASSSYEQYF.

This chain uses TRBV6-5 with TRBJ1-5; D is possibly TRBD1 (6 bases). V was shortened by 6 bases and J by 4 bases, with 10 bases between the two germline ends. This CDR3 is 13 amino acids long. Germline CDR1 and CDR2: MNHEY and SVGAGI. CDR3 in DNA: TGTGCCAGCAGCCCAGACAGGAATCAGCCCCAGCATTTT. The encoded protein is CASSPDRNQPQHF.

In nucleotides, the CDR3 is TGTGCCAGCAGGGAACAGGGGGCTGGGGAAAAACTGTTTTTT. Residues: CASREQGAGEKLFF. The chain recombines TRBV6-6 with TRBJ1-4; the match to TRBD1 covers 9 bases. V dropped 6 bases and J dropped 8; count of bases not matched to a gene: 7. The CDR3 runs 14 residues. Germline V gene sequence: CDR1 MNHNY, CDR2 SVGAGI (reference sequence).

This sequence joins TRBV20-1 and TRBJ2-7; D may be TRBD2 (6 bases). This CDR3 has 10 amino acids. Germline V CDR1 and CDR2: DFQATT, SNEGSKA (reference sequence). The germline V and J ends were trimmed by 6 bases and 3 bases, with 6 bases remaining between them. As DNA, the CDR3 is TGCAGTGCGGGGGGCTACGAGCAGTACTTC. Translated, it gives CSAGGYEQYF.

Here the CDR3 reads CASSPSGTRSNEQYF. The CDR3 DNA reads TGCGCCAGCAGCCCTTCCGGGACAAGGTCTAACGAGCAGTACTTC. The rearrangement joins TRBV5-1 to TRBJ2-7; TRBD1 is a possible D gene (6 bases). This CDR3 is 15 amino acids long. Looked up from germline, CDR1 is SGHRS and CDR2 is YFSETQ. The V and J ends lost 4 bases and 5 bases respectively, with 19 bases between them.

This clone has a handful of counts. The chain carries TRBV6-5 and TRBJ1-1, with TRBD1 matching over 7 bases. Germline CDR1 reads MNHEY; CDR2 reads SVGAGI. This CDR3 is 15 amino acids long. V trimming: 6 bases; J trimming: 1 base; junction bases outside the gene matches: 8. In nucleotides, the CDR3 is TGTGCCAGCAGATGGAACAGGGGAGAGAACACTGAAGCTTTCTTT. As protein: CASRWNRGENTEAFF.

This chain joins TRBV7-8 and TRBJ2-5, with 10 nucleotides matching TRBD1. With 5 bases clipped from V and 5 bases from J, the junction kept 5 bases outside the gene matches. The CDR3 has 14 residues. Per germline, CDR1 SGHVS and CDR2 FQNEAQ. CDR3 sequence: CASSLDRGRETQYF. DNA of the CDR3: TGTGCCAGCAGCCTCGACAGGGGGCGGGAGACCCAGTACTTC.

The chain employs TRBV9 and TRBJ1-2, with D possibly matching TRBD1 (6 bases). Trimming took 4 bases from V and 4 from J, leaving 23 bases between them. Germline CDR1 reads SGDLS; CDR2 reads YYNGEE. This CDR3 spans 17 amino acids. CDR3 protein: CASSPQGGGPLSYGYTF. The DNA of the CDR3 is TGTGCCAGCAGCCCTCAAGGGGGGGGCCCTCTATCCTATGGCTACACCTTC.

The V call is TRBV6-1, the J call TRBJ1-5, with TRBD1 identical over 12 bases. V dropped 6 bases and J dropped 7; count of bases not matched to a gene: 4. The length of the CDR3 is 14 residues. Germline V gives CDR1 MNHNS, CDR2 SASEGT. In DNA, the CDR3 is TGTGCCAGCAGGGGGACAGGGGGCTACCAGCCCCAGCATTTT. It is translated as CASRGTGGYQPQHF.

The chain uses TRBV10-1 and TRBJ2-3, with 7 bases aligning to TRBD1. There are 16 residues in the CDR3. CDR1 is WNHNN and CDR2 is SYGVQD in the germline V gene (reference sequence). With V trimmed by 0 bases and J by 1 base, 4 bases remained unmatched. The CDR3 loop reads CASSESRTGRTDTQYF. The CDR3 bases are TGCGCCAGCAGTGAGTCTCGGACAGGACGCACAGATACGCAGTATTTT.

The V gene is TRBV2, the J gene TRBJ2-7, with D tentatively TRBD2 (5 bases). Trimming removed 7 bases from V and 4 bases from J, with 17 bases in between. The CDR3 spans 14 residues. Looked up from germline, CDR1 is SNHLY and CDR2 is FYNNEI. The CDR3 sequence: CASTGTRTGYEQYF. The DNA for the CDR3 is TGTGCCAGCACCGGTACGAGGACGGGATACGAGCAGTACTTC.

In the case of this clone: One end of the junction does not line up with germline, which may come from a read error. The chain uses TRBV7-3 and TRBJ1-6; D call uncertain. The germline V gene encodes CDR1 SGHTA and CDR2 FQGTGA. The CDR3 contains 14 residues. The CDR3 here is CASSLEAVDSPLHF. Here the CDR3 DNA reads TGTGCCAGCAGCTTAGAGGCAGTCGATTCGCCCCTCCACTTT.

CDR3 residues: CASMRASGDTQYF. The CDR3 bases are TGTGCCAGCATGAGGGCCTCGGGGGATACGCAGTATTTT. This sequence joins TRBV2 and TRBJ2-3; weak D call: TRBD2 (5 bases). The germline V and J ends were trimmed by 7 bases and 6 bases, with 14 bases remaining between them. Germline CDR1 is SNHLY and CDR2 is FYNNEI. The CDR3 covers 13 residues.

This chain connects TRBV19 to TRBJ2-3; D is undetermined. This CDR3 has 15 residues. The ends were cut back, 4 bases at V and 6 bases at J, with 17 bases in the middle. CDR1 and CDR2 (germline): LNHDA, SQIVND (reference sequence). CDR3 residues: CASSTHRSYVDTQYF. The CDR3 coding sequence is TGTGCCAGTAGTACCCACCGCAGTTACGTCGATACGCAGTATTTT.

The chain's CDR3 is CASSSLLAGGLQMQFF. Written as DNA, the CDR3 is TGTGCCAGCAGCTCTCTGCTAGCGGGAGGCCTCCAAATGCAGTTCTTC. The V gene is TRBV7-6, the J gene TRBJ2-1; 11 bases line up with TRBD2. Germline loops: CDR1 SGHVS, CDR2 FNYEAQ. V trimming: 4 bases; J trimming: 12 bases; junction bases outside the gene matches: 14. The CDR3 is 16 residues long.

V gene TRBV6-6 combines with J gene TRBJ1-3; D unresolved. The V gene's germline CDR1 is MNHNY and CDR2 SVGAGI (reference sequence). V was pared by 4 bases and J by 6 bases, with 4 bases between. This CDR3 contains 11 residues. CDR3 loop: CASSSQNTIYF. The CDR3 bases are TGTGCCAGCAGTTCCCAAAACACCATATATTTT.

This chain uses TRBV6-4 with TRBJ2-6; D not resolved. The CDR3 covers 14 residues. The V gene lost 4 bases and the J gene lost 0 bases, with 4 bases spanning the gap. Germline V gene data show CDR1 as MRHNA and CDR2 as SNTAGT. DNA of the CDR3: TGTGCCAGCAGTGTGGCCTCTGGGGCCAACGTCCTGACTTTC. The encoded protein is CASSVASGANVLTF.

The rearrangement joins TRBV4-1 to TRBJ2-3; D perhaps matches TRBD1 (6 bases). V shed 4 bases and J shed 3 bases, with 11 bases lying between them. This CDR3 region has 14 residues. Germline lookup yields CDR1 MGHRA and CDR2 YSYEKL. Here the CDR3 reads CASSLSGQTDTQYF. DNA for the CDR3: TGCGCCAGCAGCCTATCGGGACAAACAGATACGCAGTATTTT.

This sequence joins TRBV9 and TRBJ2-3, with TRBD2 matching 12 bases. Losses at the gene ends were 4 bases for V and 0 bases for J; bases not matched to a gene: 3. This CDR3 is 16 amino acids long. Germline CDR1 reads SGDLS; CDR2 reads YYNGEE. Written as DNA, the CDR3 is TGTGCCAGCAGCCTAACTAGCGGGGGGAGCACAGATACGCAGTATTTT. Translating it yields CASSLTSGGSTDTQYF.